A single sample gave rise to the 18 T cell receptor beta chains below, sequenced in a study of control samples from healthy donors and cancer patients. Generated by immunoSEQ multiplex PCR, the TCRdb table keeps only in-frame clones and is missing some. Found here are roughly 50,000 clones, approximately 96% of them singletons; the top ten hold around 1.9%. The sequencing input was blood. The receptors were gathered from a woman in her twenties or thirties in good health.

The J gene is TRBJ2-3, the V gene TRBV5-6; D possibly corresponds to TRBD2 (6 bases). The CDR3 extends over 17 amino acids. Trimming took 3 bases from V and 4 from J, leaving 21 bases between them. Germline CDR1 SGHDT, CDR2 YYEEEE. CDR3 coding DNA: TGTGCCAGCAGCTCGTTAGCGGCGCAGCAAAAAGCAGATACGCAGTATTTT. It yields the protein CASSSLAAQQKADTQYF.

This chain uses TRBV28 with TRBJ2-1, with TRBD2 matching 7 bases. This CDR3 has 13 amino acids. Trimming took 8 bases from V and 6 from J; bases not matched to a gene: 7. Germline V gene data show CDR1 as MDHEN and CDR2 as SYDVKM. This chain's CDR3 is CASSMGRVNEQFF. The DNA of the CDR3 is TGTGCCAGCTCCATGGGGAGGGTCAATGAGCAGTTCTTC.

The gene calls are TRBV19 and TRBJ2-1; the D is unclear. Germline-derived CDR1 and CDR2 are LNHDA and SQIVND (reference sequence). This CDR3 region has 13 residues. V lost 5 bases and J lost 10, with 15 bases in between. The CDR3 loop is CASSSPPVREQFF. CDR3 nucleotide sequence: TGTGCCAGTAGTTCCCCTCCCGTTAGGGAGCAGTTCTTC.

The chain employs TRBV5-1 and TRBJ1-1; D is unresolved. Germline-derived CDR1 and CDR2 are SGHRS and YFSETQ. CDR3 length: 14 residues. Trimming took off 3 bases at V and 6 bases at J, with 15 bases between the two ends. CDR3 DNA sequence: TGCGCCAGCAGCTCGATAGTGGGGTCTGCTGAAGCTTTCTTT. This sequence encodes CASSSIVGSAEAFF.

The CDR3 here is CASSALPGNQETQYF. In DNA, the CDR3 is TGTGCCAGCAGCGCCCTACCGGGCAATCAAGAGACCCAGTACTTC. J is TRBJ2-5 and V is TRBV5-5, with D unresolved. The V end lost 4 bases, the J end lost 2 bases, and 15 bases lay between the germline ends. CDR3 length: 15 amino acids. Germline-derived CDR1 and CDR2 are SGHKS and YYEKEE (reference sequence).

This rearrangement joins TRBV29-1 to TRBJ2-7; TRBD1 might be the D (5 bases). V was cut by 0 bases and J by 12 bases, with 12 bases left in between. This CDR3 contains 11 residues. Germline V CDR1 and CDR2: SQVTM, ANQGSEA. In DNA, the CDR3 is TGCAGCGTTGAAGATCTGGCAGGGTCGTACTTC. Translating it yields CSVEDLAGSYF.

The chain employs TRBV2 and TRBJ1-4; tentatively, D is TRBD1 (5 bases). Germline CDR1 reads SNHLY; CDR2 reads FYNNEI. This CDR3 spans 13 amino acids. Trimming removed 7 bases at V and 8 bases at J, with 14 bases between. As DNA, the CDR3 is TGTGCCAGCATGTTAGACAGCGAGGAAAAACTGTTTTTT. This translates into CASMLDSEEKLFF.

This sequence joins TRBV6-5 and TRBJ1-5, with D hard to call. Trimming cost V 7 bases and J 3 bases, with 10 bases left between them. The CDR3 consists of 13 residues. Germline loops: CDR1 MNHEY, CDR2 SVGAGI. CDR3: CASMESANQPQHF. Here the CDR3 DNA reads TGTGCCAGCATGGAGAGCGCCAATCAGCCCCAGCATTTT.

The chain carries TRBV18 and TRBJ1-1; 9 bases line up with TRBD1. The CDR3 is 15 residues long. Germline V gives CDR1 KGHSH, CDR2 LQKENI. V lost 6 bases to trimming and J lost 5 bases; unmatched junction nucleotides: 10. The CDR3 coding sequence is TGTGCCAGCTCTCGAAAACAGGGGGCGCGTACTGAAGCTTTCTTT. This codes for CASSRKQGARTEAFF. Full variable domain (remainder filled in from reference TRBV18 and TRBJ1-1): NAGVMQNPRHLVRRRGQEARLRCSPMKGHSHVYWYRQLPEEGLKFMVYLQKENIIDESGMPKERFSAEFPKEGPSILRIQQVVRGDSAAYFCASSRKQGARTEAFFGQGTRLTVV.

This clone was found once. The J gene is TRBJ1-5, the V gene TRBV6-1; no definite D call. V lost 2 bases to trimming and J lost 0 bases, with 11 bases between them. Germline CDR1 MNHNS, CDR2 SASEGT. The CDR3 loop spans 16 amino acids. The CDR3 coding sequence is TGTGCCAGCAGTGAAAAATCGTTTTATAGCAATCAGCCCCAGCATTTT. This encodes CASSEKSFYSNQPQHF.

V usage is TRBV7-9 and J usage is TRBJ2-3; D remains ambiguous. The CDR3 has 14 residues. The V gene's germline CDR1 is SEHNR and CDR2 FQNEAQ (reference sequence). The germline V and J ends were trimmed by 6 bases and 4 bases, with 14 bases remaining between them. In DNA, the CDR3 is TGTGCCAGCAGGGAAGGGAAAGGGCCAGATACGCAGTATTTT. This codes for CASREGKGPDTQYF.

The chain has TRBV27 and TRBJ2-1; no reliable D call. The CDR3 totals 13 residues. V was trimmed by 0 bases and J by 8 bases, leaving 8 bases between them. Germline V gene sequence: CDR1 MNHEY, CDR2 SMNVEV (reference sequence). The DNA of the CDR3 is TGTGCCAGCAGTTTATCAGCCCCGTATGAGCAGTTCTTC. Its translation is CASSLSAPYEQFF.

CDR3 sequence reads: CASSILGSEDEQYF. The CDR3 DNA is TGTGCCAGTAGTATACTTGGTAGCGAGGACGAGCAGTACTTC. The chain combines TRBV19 with TRBJ2-7, with a tentative D call TRBD2 (5 bases). The CDR3 has 14 residues. Trimming stripped 2 bases from V and 5 bases from J, with 13 bases between. CDR1 and CDR2 (germline): LNHDA, SQIVND (reference sequence).

The V and J genes are TRBV28 and TRBJ1-4; the match to TRBD1 covers 11 bases. Germline trimming cut 6 bases from V and 4 bases from J; bases unmatched to any gene: 7. The germline V gene encodes CDR1 MDHEN and CDR2 SYDVKM. CDR3 length: 16 residues. The CDR3 DNA reads as TGTGCCAGCAGCCGAGGACAGGGGGCCTTTAATGAAAAACTGTTTTTT. Its translation: CASSRGQGAFNEKLFF.

V usage is TRBV19 and J usage is TRBJ2-1; 7 nucleotides line up with TRBD2. The CDR3 has 14 residues. CDR1 and CDR2 from the germline V gene are LNHDA and SQIVND (reference sequence). The V and J ends lost 6 bases and 6 bases, in that order; junction bases with no gene match: 8. CDR3 region: CASSPAGVVNEQFF. CDR3 coding DNA: TGTGCCAGTAGCCCGGCGGGAGTGGTCAATGAGCAGTTCTTC. Looking up the rest from reference TRBV19 and TRBJ2-1 gives the full variable domain: DGGITQSPKYLFRKEGQNVTLSCEQNLNHDAMYWYRQDPGQGLRLIYYSQIVNDFQKGDIAEGYSVSREKKESFPLTVTSAQKNPTAFYLCASSPAGVVNEQFFGPGTRLTVL.

V gene TRBV27 combines with J gene TRBJ2-1; a possible D gene is TRBD2 (7 bases). Trimming stripped 0 bases from V and 6 bases from J, with 9 bases between. CDR3 length: 14 amino acids. Germline loops: CDR1 MNHEY, CDR2 SMNVEV (reference sequence). Here the CDR3 reads CASSLSGGANEQFF. Written as DNA, the CDR3 is TGTGCCAGCAGTTTATCGGGGGGGGCCAATGAGCAGTTCTTC.

This rearrangement joins TRBV6-1 to TRBJ1-2, with TRBD1 identical over 12 bases. Germline-derived CDR1 and CDR2 are MNHNS and SASEGT. Unmatched junction bases numbered 4, after V lost 3 bases and J lost 8 bases. The CDR3 sequence is 14 residues long. The CDR3 sequence is CASSETGTGGGYTF. CDR3 DNA sequence: TGTGCCAGCAGTGAGACCGGGACAGGGGGCGGCTACACCTTC.

J is TRBJ1-1 and V is TRBV19; D gene uncertain. V lost 7 bases and J lost 1, with 13 bases in between. This CDR3 contains 14 residues. CDR1 is LNHDA, CDR2 SQIVND, per germline (reference sequence). CDR3 sequence (DNA): TGTGCCAGTATGGAGGACCGACCGAACACTGAAGCTTTCTTT. The encoded protein is CASMEDRPNTEAFF.